A selection of T cell receptor beta chains follows, all from one sample in a study of Ad26.COV2.S vaccination and SARS-CoV-2 variants. Generated by immunoSEQ multiplex PCR, the TCRdb table keeps only in-frame clones and is missing some. The sample lists approximately 360,000 clones, about four fifths seen once, with around 7.4% in the top ten. The sequences come from peripheral blood, collected in a trial of Ad26.COV2.S vaccine versus placebo. Source of these receptors: a person between 18 and 60 years old who received the Ad26.COV2.S COVID-19 vaccine or a placebo. CDR3s leave out the opening cysteine and the closing phenylalanine or tryptophan.

TRBV29-1 | SAGMQETQY
TRBV6-5 | ASRWTGSNYGYT
TRBV6-5 | ASSAPLGTNEKLF
TRBV19 | ASSPSGIHEQF
TRBV2 | ASSTLGYTIY
TRBV11-2 | ASSLDGFTGELF
TRBV6-6 | ASSYWTGNNQPQH
TRBV30 | AWSVGQFSGYT
TRBV5-1 | ASRGSYEQY
TRBV7-9 | ASSLYLLTSGEDTQY
TRBV5-1 | ASSTGGLAHNEQF
TRBV3-1/TRBV3-2 | ASSPTYQETQY
TRBV5-5 | ASSFVGRGNQPQH
TRBV7-3 | ASSLITGELF
TRBV13 | ASSSLAETQY
TRBV29-1 | SVYGTAYQETQY
TRBV4-2 | ASSQEIAGSGTEAF
TRBV27 | ASSAGTGISYEQY
TRBV2 | ASSEGGQAPYEQY
TRBV5-1 | ASSWGPSGANTGELF
TRBV7-2 | ASSGWTGSDGYT
TRBV13 | ASSLTTGPNTEAF
TRBV19 | ACGRGWIDEQF
TRBV5-1 | ASSLMEVGGYT
TRBV20-1 | SVQWGTEAF
TRBV18 | ASSPPGDANYGYT
TRBV7-2 | ASSLGRKAYEQY
TRBV18 | ASSSNLPGRDTIY
TRBV19 | ASSRIPVAYNEQF
TRBV27 | ASKSSRAVVGELF
TRBV12-3/TRBV12-4 | ASSLTWNTEAF
TRBV6-6 | ASGPSRVEQY
TRBV10-2 | ASRQGNGYT
TRBV5-6 | ASSLGAPYEQY
TRBV18 | ASSPRGTASYEQY
TRBV6-5 | ASSYQPGSNEQY
TRBV27 | ASSFQGNEQF
TRBV7-6 | ASSFRQGASTGELF
TRBV5-1 | ASMTGESSYNEQF
TRBV7-2 | ASSLGAGKEQY
TRBV7-9 | ASSFAGNQPQH
TRBV5-1 | ASSLAGMNTGELF
TRBV10-1 | ASSESKDYIAGSGELF
TRBV5-4 | ASSLGGDYVEQY
TRBV6-1 | ASSESVYNEQF
TRBV9 | ASSVGGHLTYEQY
TRBV6-2/TRBV6-3 | ASSGSDTYEQY
TRBV19 | ASAGGAGKNEQY
TRBV4-2 | ASSQGQTNQPQH